These 18 T cell receptor beta chains came from one sample sequenced in a study of early T cells in non-severe SARS-CoV-2 infection. TCRdb called the 5' RACE reads again in MiXCR, with one record for every CDR3 protein. The table lists 70,000 to 95,000 distinct CDR3 sequences, over 9% of them singletons. Material: whole blood. Receptor source: an adult who was a healthcare worker with PCR-confirmed SARS-CoV-2 infection or an uninfected control (not recorded which).

This clonotype turned up a few times. V is TRBV6-5 and J is TRBJ2-5, with 12 bases aligning to TRBD2. The V and J ends lost 6 bases and 4 bases, in that order; junction bases with no gene match: 6. The germline gives CDR1 MNHEY, CDR2 SVGAGI. CDR3 length: 15 amino acids. The CDR3 DNA follows: TGTGCCAGCAGCGCTAGCGGGAGGGCCCCAGAGACCCAGTACTTC. Protein sequence: CASSASGRAPETQYF.

This clonotype was counted many times. The rearrangement links TRBV12-3 or TRBV12-4 to TRBJ1-5; D is unresolved. The CDR3 length is 15 residues. V lost 6 bases and J 2 bases, leaving 14 bases between the germline ends. DNA of the CDR3: TGTGCCAGCAGAAAGGGAGCTCTGGGCAATCAGCCCCAGCATTTT. It encodes CASRKGALGNQPQHF.

In its sample, this clonotype was seen many times. The chain recombines TRBV11-2 with TRBJ2-3; D remains ambiguous. The CDR3 sequence is 15 residues long. Trimming stripped 0 bases from V and 2 bases from J, with 9 bases between. Germline assignment: CDR1 SGHAT and CDR2 FQNNGV. This CDR3 reads CASSLDRWITDTQYF. DNA of the CDR3: TGTGCCAGCAGCTTAGATAGGTGGATCACAGATACGCAGTATTTT.

This clonotype has at least ten counts. The V and J genes are TRBV20-1 and TRBJ2-3, with a tentative D call TRBD2 (5 bases). There are 13 residues in the CDR3. Trimming removed 6 bases at V and 5 bases at J, with 15 bases between. CDR1 and CDR2 (germline): DFQATT, SNEGSKA (reference sequence). CDR3 sequence: CSARAAMGDTQYF. The CDR3 DNA sequence: TGCAGTGCCCGAGCGGCCATGGGAGATACGCAGTATTTT.

The gene calls are TRBV4-2 and TRBJ2-7; 9 bases map to TRBD1. This CDR3 has 15 amino acids. Unmatched junction bases numbered 7, after V lost 0 bases and J lost 7 bases. Germline assignment: CDR1 LGHNA and CDR2 YNFKEQ. This CDR3 is CASSQEGDRVGEQYF. The CDR3 DNA reads as TGTGCCAGCAGCCAAGAGGGGGACAGGGTCGGTGAGCAGTACTTC.

The rearrangement joins TRBV14 to TRBJ2-1, with 10 bases fitting TRBD2. With 3 bases clipped from V and 7 bases from J, the junction kept 6 bases outside the gene matches. The CDR3 runs 15 residues. Germline V gives CDR1 SGHDN, CDR2 FVKESK. CDR3 in amino acids: CASSQSLAGVNEQFF. The CDR3, as DNA: TGTGCCAGCAGCCAGTCGCTAGCGGGAGTAAATGAGCAGTTCTTC.

This clonotype was found many times. The V call is TRBV9, the J call TRBJ2-2; D ambiguous. The CDR3 is made up of 12 amino acids. Germline CDR1 SGDLS, CDR2 YYNGEE. V was shortened by 1 base and J by 5 bases, with 3 bases between the two germline ends. The CDR3 nucleotides are TGTGCCAGCAGCGTAACTACCGGGGAGCTGTTTTTT. This codes for CASSVTTGELFF.

This clonotype was counted at least ten times. This chain connects TRBV7-9 to TRBJ1-2, with D tentatively TRBD1 (5 bases). V was clipped by 4 bases and J by 2 bases, with 14 bases between them. The CDR3 has 15 amino acids. In germline, CDR1 is SEHNR, CDR2 FQNEAQ (reference sequence). Here the CDR3 DNA reads TGTGCCAGCAGCTGGGCCGGGGCGCAGAACTATGGCTACACCTTC. Translated, it gives CASSWAGAQNYGYTF. The full variable domain, with the rest looked up from reference TRBV7-9 and TRBJ1-2, is DTGVSQNPRHKITKRGQNVTFRCDPISEHNRLYWYRQTLGQGPEFLTYFQNEAQLEKSRLLSDRFSAERPKGSFSTLEIQRTEQGDSAMYLCASSWAGAQNYGYTFGSGTRLTVV.

This clonotype was recorded many times. The chain employs TRBV7-9 and TRBJ2-1, with D tentatively TRBD1 or TRBD2 (6 bases each). The V gene's germline CDR1 is SEHNR and CDR2 FQNEAQ (reference sequence). The CDR3 totals 16 residues. The germline V and J ends were trimmed by 4 bases and 2 bases, with 15 bases remaining between them. In DNA, the CDR3 is TGTGCCAGCAGCTCACGGGGGCTGGATGCCTACAATGAGCAGTTCTTC. Protein: CASSSRGLDAYNEQFF.

This chain connects TRBV20-1 to TRBJ1-1, with 7 positions matching TRBD1. V gave up 3 bases and J gave up 8 bases; unmatched junction bases: 9. The CDR3 is 13 amino acids. Germline V CDR1 and CDR2: DFQATT, SNEGSKA (reference sequence). CDR3 amino acids: CSASPTGTFEAFF. CDR3 DNA sequence: TGCAGTGCTAGTCCGACAGGGACTTTCGAAGCTTTCTTT.

This clonotype was counted ten times or more. The chain carries TRBV19 and TRBJ2-7; D perhaps matches TRBD2 (6 bases). The germline V gene encodes CDR1 LNHDA and CDR2 SQIVND (reference sequence). This CDR3 is 14 amino acids long. V lost 10 bases, J lost 3 bases, and 19 bases lay in between. The CDR3 coding sequence is TGTGCCACCTCCCCCCGGGACTTCCGCTACGAGCAGTACTTC. This encodes CATSPRDFRYEQYF.

The chain employs TRBV6-6 and TRBJ2-7; D is possibly TRBD2 (6 bases). CDR3 size: 15 residues. Trimming left V 8 bases short and J 0 bases short, with 17 bases between. From germline, CDR1 is MNHNY and CDR2 SVGAGI (reference sequence). The chain's CDR3 is CASSLVVAVSYEQYF. CDR3 DNA: TGTGCCAGCTCCCTAGTGGTAGCGGTCTCCTACGAGCAGTACTTC.

V gene TRBV28 combines with J gene TRBJ2-3, with 8 bases fitting TRBD1. The J segment lost 3 bases and the V segment lost 10 bases, leaving 6 bases of the junction unmatched. CDR1 MDHEN and CDR2 SYDVKM come from the germline V gene. This CDR3 region has 13 residues. The CDR3 sequence: CATDRGGTDTQYF. The CDR3 DNA sequence: TGTGCCACCGACAGGGGCGGGACAGATACGCAGTATTTT.

This clonotype was observed at least ten times. This chain connects TRBV2 to TRBJ1-1; D is possibly TRBD1 (6 bases). V dropped 6 bases and J dropped 5 bases, with 13 bases sitting between them. The CDR3 runs to 13 residues. CDR1 is SNHLY, CDR2 FYNNEI, per germline. As DNA, the CDR3 is TGTGCCAGCAGCTACCAGGGGATGACTGAAGCTTTCTTT. It encodes CASSYQGMTEAFF.

This clonotype turned up a few times. The V and J genes are TRBV7-6 and TRBJ2-6; 8 bases map to TRBD1. Germline CDR1 reads SGHVS; CDR2 reads FNYEAQ. The CDR3 spans 18 residues. Trimming at V came to 1 base and at J to 2 bases, leaving 7 bases not matched to a gene. Here the CDR3 reads CASSLGGRGRTGANVLTF. The CDR3 nucleotides are TGTGCCAGCAGCTTAGGTGGCAGGGGGCGAACTGGGGCCAACGTCCTGACTTTC.

The chain carries TRBV28 and TRBJ1-5, with 10 positions matching TRBD1. This CDR3 has 14 amino acids. Germline trimming cut 7 bases from V and 6 bases from J; bases unmatched to any gene: 6. CDR1 and CDR2 from the germline V gene are MDHEN and SYDVKM. As DNA, the CDR3 is TGTGCCAGCAACTCGGGACAGGGGCGTCAGCCCCAGCATTTT. Translated, it gives CASNSGQGRQPQHF.

This clonotype was observed many times. V gene TRBV18 combines with J gene TRBJ1-2, with 7 bases aligning to TRBD1. Germline assignment: CDR1 KGHSH and CDR2 LQKENI. J lost 6 bases, V lost 6 bases, and 10 bases had no gene match. The CDR3 contains 14 residues. The DNA for the CDR3 is TGTGCCAGCTCGCTGACAGGGAAAGGCGATGGCTACACCTTC. Its protein is CASSLTGKGDGYTF.

This clonotype was counted many times. The chain has TRBV20-1 and TRBJ2-7, with D unclear. The germline gives CDR1 DFQATT, CDR2 SNEGSKA (reference sequence). The CDR3 length is 12 residues. With 3 bases removed from V and 6 bases from J, the gap between germline ends came to 12 bases. Written as DNA, the CDR3 is TGCAGTGCTAGGGGAAGCGTTGCCGAGCAGTACTTC. Amino acids: CSARGSVAEQYF.